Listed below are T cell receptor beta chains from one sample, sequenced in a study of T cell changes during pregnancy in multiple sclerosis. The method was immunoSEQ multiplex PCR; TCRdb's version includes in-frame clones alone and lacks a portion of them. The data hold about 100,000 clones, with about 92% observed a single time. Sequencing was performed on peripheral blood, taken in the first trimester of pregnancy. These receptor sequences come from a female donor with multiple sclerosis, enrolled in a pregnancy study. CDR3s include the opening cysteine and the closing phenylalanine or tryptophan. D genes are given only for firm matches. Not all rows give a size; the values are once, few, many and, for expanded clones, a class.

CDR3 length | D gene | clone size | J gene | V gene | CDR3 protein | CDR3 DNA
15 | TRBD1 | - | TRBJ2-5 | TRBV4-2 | CASSQAGQGVETQYF | TGTGCCAGCAGCCAAGCGGGTCAGGGGGTTGAGACCCAGTACTTC
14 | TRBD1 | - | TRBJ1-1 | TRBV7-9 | CASARDRGLTEAFF | TGTGCCAGCGCTAGGGACAGGGGTCTCACTGAAGCTTTCTTT
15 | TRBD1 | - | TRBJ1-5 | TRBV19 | CASTLGQGDDQPQHF | TGTGCCAGTACCCTCGGACAGGGTGACGATCAGCCCCAGCATTTT
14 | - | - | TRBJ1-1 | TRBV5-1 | CASRPFGGNTEAFF | TGCGCCAGCAGACCGTTCGGGGGGAACACTGAAGCTTTCTTT
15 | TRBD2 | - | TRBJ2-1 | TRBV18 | CASSPLAGSYNEQFF | TGTGCCAGCTCACCCCTAGCGGGATCTTACAATGAGCAGTTCTTC
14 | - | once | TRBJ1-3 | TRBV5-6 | CASCRSGFENTIYF | TGTGCCAGCTGTAGATCGGGATTCGAAAACACCATATATTTT
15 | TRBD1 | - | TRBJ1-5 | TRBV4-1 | CASSQNTGVVQPQHF | TGCGCCAGCAGCCAGAACACAGGGGTAGTTCAGCCCCAGCATTTT
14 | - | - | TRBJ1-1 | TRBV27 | CASSYGTRATEAFF | TGTGCCAGCAGTTATGGGACACGGGCCACTGAAGCTTTCTTT
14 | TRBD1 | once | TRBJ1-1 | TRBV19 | CASSIGGQGPEAFF | TGTGCCAGTAGTATAGGAGGACAGGGGCCCGAAGCTTTCTTT
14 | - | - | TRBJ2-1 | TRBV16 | CASSQGRRADEQFF | TGTGCCAGCAGCCAAGGGCGTCGCGCAGATGAGCAGTTCTTC
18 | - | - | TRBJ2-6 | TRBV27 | CASRLQAGNPSGANVLTF | TGTGCCAGCAGACTGCAGGCCGGGAACCCCTCTGGGGCCAACGTCCTGACTTTC
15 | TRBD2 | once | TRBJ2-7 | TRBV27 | CASRGGLAGFYEQYF | TGTGCCAGCAGGGGGGGACTAGCGGGATTCTACGAGCAGTACTTC
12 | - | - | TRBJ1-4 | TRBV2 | CASSEARRSLFF | TGTGCCAGCAGTGAAGCGCGCCGGTCGCTGTTTTTT
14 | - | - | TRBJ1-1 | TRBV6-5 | CASSYSTGNTEAFF | TGTGCCAGCAGTTACTCGACAGGGAACACTGAAGCTTTCTTT
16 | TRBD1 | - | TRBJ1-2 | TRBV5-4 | CASSLGGTGERYGYTF | TGTGCCAGCAGCTTGGGTGGGACAGGGGAGAGGTATGGCTACACCTTC
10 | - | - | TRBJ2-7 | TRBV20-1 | CSASSYEQYF | TGCAGTGCTTCCAGCTACGAGCAGTACTTC
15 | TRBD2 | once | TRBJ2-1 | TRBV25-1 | CASSEALAGVNEQFF | TGTGCCAGCAGTGAGGCCTTAGCGGGAGTGAATGAGCAGTTCTTC
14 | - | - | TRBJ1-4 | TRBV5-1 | CASSFFGLNEKLFF | TGCGCCAGCAGCTTCTTCGGACTTAATGAAAAACTGTTTTTT
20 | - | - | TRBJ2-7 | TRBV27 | CASSLFSGSSVRAGSYEQYF | TGTGCCAGCAGTTTATTCTCCGGGAGCTCGGTGAGGGCGGGGTCCTACGAGCAGTACTTC
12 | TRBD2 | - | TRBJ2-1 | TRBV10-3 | CAIRGLADEQFF | TGTGCCATCAGGGGACTAGCGGATGAGCAGTTCTTC
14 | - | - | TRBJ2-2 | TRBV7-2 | CASSLAPDTGELFF | TGTGCCAGCAGCTTAGCGCCAGACACCGGGGAGCTGTTTTTT
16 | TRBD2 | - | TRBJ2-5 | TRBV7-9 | CASSLAAGGGQETQYF | TGTGCCAGCAGCTTAGCCGCGGGAGGGGGTCAAGAGACCCAGTACTTC
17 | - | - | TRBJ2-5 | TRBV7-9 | CASSSRGNPQQRQTQYF | TGTGCCAGCAGCTCCCGAGGGAATCCCCAACAAAGACAGACCCAGTACTTC
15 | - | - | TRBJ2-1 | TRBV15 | CATSRDIVSRGKQFF | TGTGCCACCAGCAGAGATATAGTAAGTAGAGGAAAGCAGTTCTTC
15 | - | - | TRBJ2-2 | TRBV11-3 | CASSHGQGDTGELFF | TGTGCCAGCTCTCACGGGCAGGGTGACACCGGGGAGCTGTTTTTT
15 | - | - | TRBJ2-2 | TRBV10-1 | CASSTAEPNTGELFF | TGCGCCAGCAGTACGGCGGAACCCAACACCGGGGAGCTGTTTTTT
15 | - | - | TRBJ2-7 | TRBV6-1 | CASSVVPRVEYEQYF | TGTGCCAGCAGTGTAGTCCCCAGGGTAGAATACGAGCAGTACTTC
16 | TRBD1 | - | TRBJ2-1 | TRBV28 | CASRTFFGTGRNEQFF | TGTGCCAGCAGGACCTTCTTTGGGACAGGGCGGAATGAGCAGTTCTTC
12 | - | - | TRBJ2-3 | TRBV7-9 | CASSSLSDTQYF | TGTGCCAGCAGCTCTTTATCAGATACGCAGTATTTT
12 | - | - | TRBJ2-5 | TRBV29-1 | CSVDTGRETQYF | TGCAGCGTTGATACGGGTCGAGAGACCCAGTACTTC
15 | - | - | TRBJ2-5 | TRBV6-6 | CASSYPNSGEETQYF | TGTGCCAGCAGTTACCCTAACTCAGGGGAAGAGACCCAGTACTTC
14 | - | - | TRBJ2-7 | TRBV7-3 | CASSLSPGSGEQYF | TGTGCCAGCAGCTTAAGTCCTGGCTCGGGCGAGCAGTACTTC
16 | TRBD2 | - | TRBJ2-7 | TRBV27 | CASSFFGSSGPYEQYF | TGTGCCAGCAGTTTTTTCGGGTCTAGCGGACCCTACGAGCAGTACTTC
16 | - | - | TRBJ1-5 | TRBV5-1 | CASSPRPGAGNQPQHF | TGCGCCAGCAGCCCCCGTCCGGGAGCCGGGAATCAGCCCCAGCATTTT
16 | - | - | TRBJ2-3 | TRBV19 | CASSIVWGGPTDTQYF | TGTGCCAGTAGTATAGTGTGGGGGGGCCCCACAGATACGCAGTATTTT
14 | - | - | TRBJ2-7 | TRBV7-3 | CASSFGRGDYEQYF | TGTGCCAGCAGCTTCGGCAGGGGGGACTACGAGCAGTACTTC
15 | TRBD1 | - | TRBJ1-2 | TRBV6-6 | CASSYPTPGGFSYTF | TGTGCCAGCAGTTACCCAACCCCAGGGGGCTTTAGCTACACCTTC
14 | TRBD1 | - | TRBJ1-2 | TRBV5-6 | CASSLGTGGNGYTF | TGTGCCAGCAGCTTGGGGACAGGGGGCAATGGCTACACCTTC
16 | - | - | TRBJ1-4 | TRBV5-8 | CASSLTGQTPNEKLFF | TGTGCCAGCAGCTTGACTGGACAGACTCCTAATGAAAAACTGTTTTTT
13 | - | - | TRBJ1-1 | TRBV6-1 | CASSPRRNTEAFF | TGTGCCAGCAGTCCTAGGCGGAACACTGAAGCTTTCTTT
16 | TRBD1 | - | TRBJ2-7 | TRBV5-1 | CASSFSWTGSVPEQYF | TGCGCCAGCAGCTTCTCTTGGACAGGGAGTGTCCCCGAGCAGTACTTC
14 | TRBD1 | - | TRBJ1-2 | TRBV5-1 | CASSYGTGAGGYTF | TGCGCCAGCAGCTACGGGACAGGGGCGGGTGGCTACACCTTC
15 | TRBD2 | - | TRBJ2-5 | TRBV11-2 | CASSPGAGVQETQYF | TGTGCCAGCAGCCCGGGAGCGGGGGTACAAGAGACCCAGTACTTC
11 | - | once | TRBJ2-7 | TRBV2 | CASSDRYEQYF | TGTGCCAGCAGTGACAGGTACGAGCAGTACTTC
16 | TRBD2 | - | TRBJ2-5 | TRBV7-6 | CASSSLGAGGRETQYF | TGTGCCAGCAGCTCCTTGGGAGCGGGAGGACGAGAGACCCAGTACTTC
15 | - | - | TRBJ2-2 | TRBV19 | CASTQGARTGGELFF | TGTGCCAGTACTCAAGGGGCTAGGACCGGCGGGGAGCTGTTTTTT
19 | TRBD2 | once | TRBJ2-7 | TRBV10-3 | CAIRATSGRALIYPSEQYF | TGTGCCATCAGGGCGACTAGCGGGAGGGCCCTAATCTATCCTAGCGAGCAGTACTTC
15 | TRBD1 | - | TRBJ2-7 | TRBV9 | CASSVGTGRGYEQYF | TGTGCCAGCAGCGTTGGGACAGGGAGAGGCTACGAGCAGTACTTC
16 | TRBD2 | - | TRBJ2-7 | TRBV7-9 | CASSARTSGPPYEQYF | TGTGCCAGCAGCGCCCGAACTAGCGGGCCTCCCTACGAGCAGTACTTC
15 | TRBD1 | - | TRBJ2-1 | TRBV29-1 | CSVEGTGGSYNEQFF | TGCAGCGTTGAAGGGACAGGGGGCTCCTACAATGAGCAGTTCTTC
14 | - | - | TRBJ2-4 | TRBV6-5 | CASRRPIRENIQYF | TGTGCCAGCAGAAGACCAATACGGGAAAACATTCAGTACTTC